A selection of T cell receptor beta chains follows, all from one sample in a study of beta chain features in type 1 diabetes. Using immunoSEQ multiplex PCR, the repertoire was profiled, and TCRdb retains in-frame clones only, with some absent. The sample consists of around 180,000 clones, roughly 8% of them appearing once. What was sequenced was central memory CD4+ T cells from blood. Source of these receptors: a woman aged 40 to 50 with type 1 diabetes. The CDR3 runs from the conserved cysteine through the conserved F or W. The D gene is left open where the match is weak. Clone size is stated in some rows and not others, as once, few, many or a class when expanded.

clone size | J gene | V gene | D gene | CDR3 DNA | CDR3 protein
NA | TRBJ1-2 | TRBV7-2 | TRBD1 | TGTGCCAGCAGCCCTGGGACAGTGAGATCATATGGCTACACCTTC | CASSPGTVRSYGYTF
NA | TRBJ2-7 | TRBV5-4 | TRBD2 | TGTGCCAGCAGCAAGCGGGAGGGCCGATTGGACGAGCAGTACTTC | CASSKREGRLDEQYF
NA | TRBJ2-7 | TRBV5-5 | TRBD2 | TGTGCCAGCAGCGGCGAGCGGGGAGGCTACGAGCAGTACTTC | CASSGERGGYEQYF
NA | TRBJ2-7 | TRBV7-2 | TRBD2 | TGTGCCAGCAGCTTAGGGCGCGGGAGTGTCGACGAGCAGTACTTC | CASSLGRGSVDEQYF
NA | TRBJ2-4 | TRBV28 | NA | TGTGCCAGCAGGTTGGGGGGTCAGGACATTCAGTACTTC | CASRLGGQDIQYF
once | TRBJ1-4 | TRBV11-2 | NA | TGTGCCAGCAGCTTAGAGGGCCGGTTTGAAAAACTGTTTTTT | CASSLEGRFEKLFF
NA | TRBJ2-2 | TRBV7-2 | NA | TGTGCCAGCAGCCCTCAGGGAACGAACGGGGAGCTGTTTTTT | CASSPQGTNGELFF
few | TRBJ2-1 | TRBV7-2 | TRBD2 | TGTGCCAGCAGCTTAGTAGCTGGGACTAGCGGGAGGGGGAATGAGCAGTTCTTC | CASSLVAGTSGRGNEQFF
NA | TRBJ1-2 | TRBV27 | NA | TGTGCCAGCAGTAGTTGGGAGGGAGATGGCTACACCTTC | CASSSWEGDGYTF
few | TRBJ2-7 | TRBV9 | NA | TGTGCCAGCAGCAGAACCCAGGGGAGGGGCCCCCGGAGGCCCGAGCAGTACTTC | CASSRTQGRGPRRPEQYF
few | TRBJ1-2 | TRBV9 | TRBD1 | TGTGCCAGCAGCGGGGGGACAGGGGTCCTCGATAACTATGGCTACACCTTC | CASSGGTGVLDNYGYTF
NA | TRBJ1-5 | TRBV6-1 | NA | TGTGCCAGCAGTGTTCCGAATCAGCCCCAGCATTTT | CASSVPNQPQHF
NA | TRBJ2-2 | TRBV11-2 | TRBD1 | TGTGCCAGCAGCCCGGGACAGGTCACCGGGGAGCTGTTTTTT | CASSPGQVTGELFF
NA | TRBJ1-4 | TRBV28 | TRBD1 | TGTGCCAGCAGCTCGGGACAGGGGATCGAAAAACTGTTTTTT | CASSSGQGIEKLFF
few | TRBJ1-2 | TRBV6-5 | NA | TGTGCCAGCAAGGAGGGACTAGCTAACTATGGCTACACCTTC | CASKEGLANYGYTF
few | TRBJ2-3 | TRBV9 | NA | TGTGCCAGCAGCGTAGAATTGAATAGTTGGGATACGCAGTATTTT | CASSVELNSWDTQYF
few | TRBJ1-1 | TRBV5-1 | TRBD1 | TGCGCCAGCAGCGTCCGGGACAGGGAAATGAACACTGAAGCTTTCTTT | CASSVRDREMNTEAFF
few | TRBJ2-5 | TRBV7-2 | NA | TGTGCCAGCAGCTTAGGCGATCGAGGCGGGTCCCAAGAGACCCAGTACTTC | CASSLGDRGGSQETQYF
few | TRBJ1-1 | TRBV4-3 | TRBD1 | TGCGCCAGCAGCCAAGATGGGGGACAGGGTAAAGCTTTCTTT | CASSQDGGQGKAFF
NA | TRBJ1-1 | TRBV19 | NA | TGTGCCAGTAGTATTGAGGAGACTGAAGCTTTCTTT | CASSIEETEAFF
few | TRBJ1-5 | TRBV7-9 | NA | TGTGCCAGCAGCTTCAACTCCGAGAATCAGCCCCAGCATTTT | CASSFNSENQPQHF
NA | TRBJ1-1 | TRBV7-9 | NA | TGTGCCAGCAGCTCCGGACAGATGAACACTGAAGCTTTCTTT | CASSSGQMNTEAFF
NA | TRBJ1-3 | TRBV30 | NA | TGTGCCTGGAGCACAGGGATCGGAAACACCATATATTTT | CAWSTGIGNTIYF
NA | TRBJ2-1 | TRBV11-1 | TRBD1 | TGTGCCAGCAGCTTAAGGGACAGGGTCAATGAGCAGTTCTTC | CASSLRDRVNEQFF
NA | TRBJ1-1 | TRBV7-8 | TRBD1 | TGTGCCAGCAGCTTCCGACAGGGAAGAGGCACTGAAGCTTTCTTT | CASSFRQGRGTEAFF
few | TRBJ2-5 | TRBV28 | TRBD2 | TGTGCCAGCAGCCCATTACTAGCGGGAGCTGGGGAGACCCAGTACTTC | CASSPLLAGAGETQYF
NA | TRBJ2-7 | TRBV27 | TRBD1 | TGTGCCAGCAGTTTAATGGACAGGGGGGCCGAGCAGTACTTC | CASSLMDRGAEQYF
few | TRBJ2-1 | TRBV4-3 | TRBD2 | TGCGCCAGCAGCCAAGCCGGCACTAGCGGGAGGGCCGGTCGGAATGAGCAGTTCTTC | CASSQAGTSGRAGRNEQFF
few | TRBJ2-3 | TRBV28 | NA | TGTGCCACCAAAGCCGGGGTAAAGAGCACAGATACGCAGTATTTT | CATKAGVKSTDTQYF
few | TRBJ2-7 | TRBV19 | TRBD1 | TGTGCCAGTAGTGTTGACAGGGGGACCTACGAGCAGTACTTC | CASSVDRGTYEQYF
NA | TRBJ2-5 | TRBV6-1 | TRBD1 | TGTGCCAGCAGACCGGGACAGGGCCATTTAGGGACCCAGTACTTC | CASRPGQGHLGTQYF
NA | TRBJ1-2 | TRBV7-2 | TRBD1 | TGTGCCAGCAGCTCCCCCGACAGGGTGGTTGGCTACACCTTC | CASSSPDRVVGYTF
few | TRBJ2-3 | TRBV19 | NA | TGTGCCAGTAGTGCGGGACAGATCCTTCATACGCAGTATTTT | CASSAGQILHTQYF
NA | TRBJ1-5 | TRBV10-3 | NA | TGTGCCATCAGACAGGGTGAGGGCAATCAGCCCCAGCATTTT | CAIRQGEGNQPQHF
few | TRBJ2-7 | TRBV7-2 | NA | TGTGCCAGCAGCTCACAGGGGGAGCGGGGGGTTCCCTACGAGCAGTACTTC | CASSSQGERGVPYEQYF
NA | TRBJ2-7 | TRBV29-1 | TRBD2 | TGCAGCGTAACTAGCGGGAGGGCCTTAGAGCAGTACTTC | CSVTSGRALEQYF
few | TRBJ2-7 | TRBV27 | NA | TGTGCCAGCAGTTCAGGTGTTGGTCAGGGAAGCTCCTACGAGCAGTACTTC | CASSSGVGQGSSYEQYF
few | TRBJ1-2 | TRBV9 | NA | TGTGCCAGCAGCCCCTTCGGGAACTATGGCTACACCTTC | CASSPFGNYGYTF
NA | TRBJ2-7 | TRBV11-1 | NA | TGTGCCAGCAGCTTAGATAGTTTGACTCGACGGGACGAGCAGTACTTC | CASSLDSLTRRDEQYF